These 9 T cell receptor beta chains came from one sample sequenced in a study of shared clonotypes between healthy human individuals. Data came from immunoSEQ multiplex PCR; TCRdb stores just in-frame clones and leaves some out. Among over a million clones listed, roughly 96% were seen once. The sequenced material came from naive CD4+ T cells sorted from blood. The subset is: CD45RA+ positively selected. These TCRs come from a man aged 25-40 years in good health.

The gene calls are TRBV7-9 and TRBJ2-1; D remains unclear. V was shortened by 0 bases and J by 2 bases, with 8 bases between the two germline ends. CDR1 is SEHNR and CDR2 is FQNEAQ in the germline V gene (reference sequence). The CDR3 contains 15 residues. CDR3 in DNA: TGTGCCAGCAGCTTAGCGTTACTAACCTACAATGAGCAGTTCTTC. It is translated as CASSLALLTYNEQFF.

The chain joins TRBV5-1 to TRBJ1-1; no reliable D call. In germline, CDR1 is SGHRS, CDR2 YFSETQ. There are 14 residues in the CDR3. Between the trimmed V and J ends, which lost 0 bases and 8 bases, there was a span of 14 bases. CDR3 protein: CASSLVPGPKEAFF. The CDR3 DNA sequence: TGCGCCAGCAGCTTGGTTCCTGGGCCGAAGGAAGCTTTCTTT.

The CDR3 loop reads CASSHVLPYEQYF. The DNA of the CDR3 is TGTGCCAGCAGTCACGTACTTCCCTACGAGCAGTACTTC. The V call is TRBV6-5, the J call TRBJ2-7; no clear D gene. Trimming stripped 5 bases from V and 2 bases from J, with 10 bases between. CDR1 is MNHEY and CDR2 is SVGAGI in the germline V gene. The length of the CDR3 is 13 residues.

The chain joins TRBV14 to TRBJ2-7; 11 bases align to TRBD1. The CDR3 consists of 17 residues. V lost 0 bases to trimming and J lost 2 bases; unmatched junction nucleotides: 6. Germline CDR1 SGHDN, CDR2 FVKESK. CDR3 coding DNA: TGTGCCAGCAGCCAAGAGTGGGGGACAGGGGGTCCCTACGAGCAGTACTTC. It specifies CASSQEWGTGGPYEQYF. Using reference TRBV14 and TRBJ2-7 for the parts outside the CDR3, the full variable domain is EAGVTQFPSHSVIEKGQTVTLRCDPISGHDNLYWYRRVMGKEIKFLLHFVKESKQDESGMPNNRFLAERTGGTYSTLKVQPAELEDSGVYFCASSQEWGTGGPYEQYFGPGTRLTVT.

This clone has a handful of counts. The chain joins TRBV7-3 to TRBJ2-1; TRBD2 is a possible D gene (6 bases). Trimming left V 6 bases short and J 9 bases short, with 15 bases between. In germline, CDR1 is SGHTA, CDR2 FQGTGA. This CDR3 has 13 amino acids. CDR3 in DNA: TGTGCCAGCAGTTTGGGTAGGAGGGGTGAGCAGTTCTTC. Its translation is CASSLGRRGEQFF.

This chain connects TRBV11-2 to TRBJ1-3; possibly TRBD1 for D (5 bases). V shed 2 bases and J shed 0 bases, with 20 bases lying between them. Germline V CDR1 and CDR2: SGHAT, FQNNGV. The CDR3 is 19 amino acids. This chain's CDR3 is CASSLKTSSGRYSGNTIYF. CDR3 DNA: TGTGCCAGCAGCTTAAAGACTTCTTCGGGACGCTACTCTGGAAACACCATATATTTT.

This sequence joins TRBV6-5 and TRBJ2-3; 10 bases match TRBD1. Trimming took 5 bases from V and 6 from J; bases not matched to a gene: 5. CDR1 MNHEY and CDR2 SVGAGI come from the germline V gene. The CDR3 extends over 14 amino acids. The CDR3 DNA is TGTGCCAGCAGTAGACAGGGGGCCTGGGATACGCAGTATTTT. This translates into CASSRQGAWDTQYF.

This clone appeared once. The genes are TRBV28 and TRBJ1-1; TRBD1 matches 8 bases. The CDR3 is 18 amino acids. From germline, CDR1 is MDHEN and CDR2 SYDVKM. The J segment lost 1 base and the V segment lost 6 bases, leaving 16 bases of the junction unmatched. The CDR3: CASRTPRDRGLGNTEAFF. The DNA of the CDR3 is TGTGCCAGCAGAACCCCCCGCGACAGGGGCCTGGGGAACACTGAAGCTTTCTTT.

V and J are TRBV30 and TRBJ1-2; TRBD1 agrees at 8 bases. The J segment lost 5 bases and the V segment lost 5 bases, leaving 10 bases of the junction unmatched. Germline V CDR1 and CDR2: GTSNPN, SVGIG (reference sequence). There are 14 residues in the CDR3. The DNA for the CDR3 is TGTGCCTGGGAGTGGGGACAGGTTTTTTATGGCTACACCTTC. Its translation is CAWEWGQVFYGYTF.